The table lists the clone carrying this T cell receptor beta chain with a count of one. The antigen is undetermined. From germline, CDR1 is SGDLS and CDR2 YYNGEE. The CDR3 spans 14 residues. V was pared by 3 bases and J by 2 bases, with 9 bases between. Only in-frame clones appear in the TCRdb table, and some are missing; sequencing was by immunoSEQ multiplex PCR. The sample consists of under 95,000 clones, about 93% of them appearing once. The entry originates in a study of siplizumab effects on memory and regulatory T cells. General study results and limits: Siplizumab, the agent tested, significantly reduced alloreactive sequences traceable to unstimulated CD4+ memory cells.

The sequenced sample was non-Treg CD4+ T cells sorted from blood. The clonotype comes from a human donor in good health. The chain uses TRBV9 and TRBJ2-1, with D hard to call. The CDR3 DNA reads TGTGCCAGCAGCGCCAGTAATCCCTACAATGAGCAGTTCTTC. Protein product: CASSASNPYNEQFF.